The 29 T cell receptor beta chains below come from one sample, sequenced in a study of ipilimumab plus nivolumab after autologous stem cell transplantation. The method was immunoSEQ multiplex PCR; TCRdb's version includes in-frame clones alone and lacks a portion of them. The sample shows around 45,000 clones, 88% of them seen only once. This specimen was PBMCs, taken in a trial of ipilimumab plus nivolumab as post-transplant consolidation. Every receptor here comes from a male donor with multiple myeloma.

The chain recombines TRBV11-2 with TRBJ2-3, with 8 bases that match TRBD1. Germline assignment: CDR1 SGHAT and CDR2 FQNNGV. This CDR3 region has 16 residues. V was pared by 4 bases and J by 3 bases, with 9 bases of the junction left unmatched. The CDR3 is CASSSQGARNTDTQYF. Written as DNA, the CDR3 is TGTGCCAGCAGCTCCCAGGGGGCAAGGAATACAGATACGCAGTATTTT.

CDR3 in DNA: TGTGCCAGCAGCTTAGTACTAGCTACGCAGTTCTTC. Its translation is CASSLVLATQFF. This chain joins TRBV11-2 and TRBJ2-1; possible D gene TRBD2, 6 bases. Germline V gene sequence: CDR1 SGHAT, CDR2 FQNNGV. V shed 1 base and J shed 12 bases, with 10 bases lying between them. This CDR3 is 12 amino acids long.

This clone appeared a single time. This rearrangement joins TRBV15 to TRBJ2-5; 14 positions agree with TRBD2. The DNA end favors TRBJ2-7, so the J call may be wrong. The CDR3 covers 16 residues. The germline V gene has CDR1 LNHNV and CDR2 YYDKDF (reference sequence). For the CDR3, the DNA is TGTGCCACCAGCGCCCTGGGACTAGCGGGAGTGTACGAGCAGTACTTC. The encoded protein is CATSALGLAGVYEQYF.

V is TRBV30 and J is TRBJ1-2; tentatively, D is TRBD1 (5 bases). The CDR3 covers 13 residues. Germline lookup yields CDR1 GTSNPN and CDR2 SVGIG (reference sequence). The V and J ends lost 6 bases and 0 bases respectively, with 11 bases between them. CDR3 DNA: TGTGCCTGCACCAGGGAAACTAACTATGGCTACACCTTC. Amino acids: CACTRETNYGYTF.

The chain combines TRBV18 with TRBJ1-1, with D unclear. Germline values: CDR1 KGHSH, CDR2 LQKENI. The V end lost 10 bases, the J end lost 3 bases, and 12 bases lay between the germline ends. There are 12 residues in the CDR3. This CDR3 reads CATSWEDTEAFF. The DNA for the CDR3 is TGTGCCACCTCGTGGGAGGACACTGAAGCTTTCTTT.

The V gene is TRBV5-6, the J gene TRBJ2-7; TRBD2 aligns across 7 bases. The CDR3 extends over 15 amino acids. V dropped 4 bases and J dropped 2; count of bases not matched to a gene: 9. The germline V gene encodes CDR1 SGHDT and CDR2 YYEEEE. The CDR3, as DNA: TGTGCCAGCAGCCGCTCGGGAGGAGGGCCCTACGAGCAGTACTTC. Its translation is CASSRSGGGPYEQYF.

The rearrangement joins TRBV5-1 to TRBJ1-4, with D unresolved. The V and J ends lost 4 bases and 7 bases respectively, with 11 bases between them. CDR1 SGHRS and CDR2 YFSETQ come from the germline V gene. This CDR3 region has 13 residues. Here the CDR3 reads CASSLGKLEKLFF. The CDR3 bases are TGCGCCAGCAGCCTAGGGAAGCTTGAAAAACTGTTTTTT.

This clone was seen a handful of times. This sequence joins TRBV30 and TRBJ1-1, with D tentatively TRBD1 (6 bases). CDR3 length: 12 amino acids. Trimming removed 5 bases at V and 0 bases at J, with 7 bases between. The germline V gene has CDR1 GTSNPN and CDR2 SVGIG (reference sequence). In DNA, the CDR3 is TGTGCCTGGGCAGGGGTGAACACTGAAGCTTTCTTT. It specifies CAWAGVNTEAFF.

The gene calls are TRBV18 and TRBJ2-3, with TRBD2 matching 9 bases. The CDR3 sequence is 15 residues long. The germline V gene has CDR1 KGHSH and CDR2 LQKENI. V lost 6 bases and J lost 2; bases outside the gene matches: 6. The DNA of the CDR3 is TGTGCCAGCTCCCAAGGACTAGCGTCCACAGATACGCAGTATTTT. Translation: CASSQGLASTDTQYF.

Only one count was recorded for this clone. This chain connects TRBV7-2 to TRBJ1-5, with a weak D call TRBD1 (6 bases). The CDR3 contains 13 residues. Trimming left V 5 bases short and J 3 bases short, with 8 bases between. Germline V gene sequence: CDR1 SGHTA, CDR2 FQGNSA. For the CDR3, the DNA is TGTGCCAGCAGCCGGACAGTCAATCAGCCCCAGCATTTT. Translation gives CASSRTVNQPQHF.

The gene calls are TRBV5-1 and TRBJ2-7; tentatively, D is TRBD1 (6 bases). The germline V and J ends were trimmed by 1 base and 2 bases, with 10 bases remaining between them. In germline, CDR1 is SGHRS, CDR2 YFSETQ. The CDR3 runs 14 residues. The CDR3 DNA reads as TGCGCCAGCAGCTTGCAGGGGAACCCCTACGAGCAGTACTTC. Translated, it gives CASSLQGNPYEQYF.

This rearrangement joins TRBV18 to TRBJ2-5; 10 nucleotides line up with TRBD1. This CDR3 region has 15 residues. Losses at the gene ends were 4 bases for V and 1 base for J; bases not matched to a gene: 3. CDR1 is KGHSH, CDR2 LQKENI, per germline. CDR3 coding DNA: TGTGCCAGCTCACTCGGACAGGGGGGCCAAGAGACCCAGTACTTC. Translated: CASSLGQGGQETQYF.

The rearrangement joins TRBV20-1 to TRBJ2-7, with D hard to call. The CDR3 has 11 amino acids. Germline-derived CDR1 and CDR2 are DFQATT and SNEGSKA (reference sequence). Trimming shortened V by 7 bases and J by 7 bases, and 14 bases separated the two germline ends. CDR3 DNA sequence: TGCAGTGTTACACCGATCAGGGAGCAGTACTTC. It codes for CSVTPIREQYF.

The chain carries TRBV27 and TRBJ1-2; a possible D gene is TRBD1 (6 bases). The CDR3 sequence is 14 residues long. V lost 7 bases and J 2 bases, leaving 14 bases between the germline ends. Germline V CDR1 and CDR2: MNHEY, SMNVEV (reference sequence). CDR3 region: CASNRVLGNYGYTF. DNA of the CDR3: TGTGCCAGCAACAGGGTATTGGGAAACTATGGCTACACCTTC.

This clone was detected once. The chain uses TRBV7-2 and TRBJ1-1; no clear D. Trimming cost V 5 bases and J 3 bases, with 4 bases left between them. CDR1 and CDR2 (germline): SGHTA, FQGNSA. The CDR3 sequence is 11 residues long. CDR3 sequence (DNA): TGTGCCAGCAGCCTCGACACTGAAGCTTTCTTT. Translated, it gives CASSLDTEAFF.

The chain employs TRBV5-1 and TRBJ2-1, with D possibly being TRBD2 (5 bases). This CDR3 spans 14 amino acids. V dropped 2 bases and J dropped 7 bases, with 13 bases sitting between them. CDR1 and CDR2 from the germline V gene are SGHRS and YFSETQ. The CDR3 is CASSFGRAYNEQFF. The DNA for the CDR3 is TGCGCCAGCAGCTTCGGGCGGGCTTATAATGAGCAGTTCTTC. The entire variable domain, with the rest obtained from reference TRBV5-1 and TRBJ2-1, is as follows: KAGVTQTPRYLIKTRGQQVTLSCSPISGHRSVSWYQQTPGQGLQFLFEYFSETQRNKGNFPGRFSGRQFSNSRSEMNVSTLELGDSALYLCASSFGRAYNEQFFGPGTRLTVL.

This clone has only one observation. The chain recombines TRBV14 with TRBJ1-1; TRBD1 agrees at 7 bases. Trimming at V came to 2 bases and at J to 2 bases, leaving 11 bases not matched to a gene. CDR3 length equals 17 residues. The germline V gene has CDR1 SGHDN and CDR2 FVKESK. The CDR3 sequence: CASSQKRWDSPNTEAFF. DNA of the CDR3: TGTGCCAGCAGCCAAAAGAGATGGGACAGCCCCAACACTGAAGCTTTCTTT.

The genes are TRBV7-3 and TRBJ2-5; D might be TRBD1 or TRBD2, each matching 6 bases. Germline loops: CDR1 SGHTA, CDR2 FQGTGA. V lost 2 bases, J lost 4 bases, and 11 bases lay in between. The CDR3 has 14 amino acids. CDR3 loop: CASSLLGGAETQYF. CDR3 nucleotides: TGTGCCAGCAGCTTATTGGGGGGCGCAGAGACCCAGTACTTC.

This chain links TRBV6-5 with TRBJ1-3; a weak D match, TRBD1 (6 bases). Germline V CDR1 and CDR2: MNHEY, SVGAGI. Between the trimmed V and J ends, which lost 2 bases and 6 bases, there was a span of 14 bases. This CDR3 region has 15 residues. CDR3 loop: CASSYATGLENTIYF. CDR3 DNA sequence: TGTGCCAGCAGTTACGCAACAGGGCTTGAAAACACCATATATTTT.

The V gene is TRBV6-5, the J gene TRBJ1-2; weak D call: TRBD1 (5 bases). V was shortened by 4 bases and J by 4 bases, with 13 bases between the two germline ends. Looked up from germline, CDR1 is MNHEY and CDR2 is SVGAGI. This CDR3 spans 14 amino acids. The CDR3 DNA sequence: TGTGCCAGCAGTTTATTCAGGGCGGGCTATGGCTACACCTTC. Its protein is CASSLFRAGYGYTF.

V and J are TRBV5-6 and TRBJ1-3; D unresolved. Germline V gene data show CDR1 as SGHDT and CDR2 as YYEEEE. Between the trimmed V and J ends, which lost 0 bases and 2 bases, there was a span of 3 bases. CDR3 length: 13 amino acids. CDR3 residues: CASSLAAGNTIYF. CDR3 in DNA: TGTGCCAGCAGCTTGGCGGCTGGAAACACCATATATTTT.

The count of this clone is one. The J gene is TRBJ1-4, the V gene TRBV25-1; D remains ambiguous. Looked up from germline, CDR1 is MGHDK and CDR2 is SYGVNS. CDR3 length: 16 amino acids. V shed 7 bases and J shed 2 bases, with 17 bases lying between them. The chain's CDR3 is CASTDVGVGTNEKLFF. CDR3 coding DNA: TGTGCCAGCACCGACGTCGGGGTTGGCACTAATGAAAAACTGTTTTTT.

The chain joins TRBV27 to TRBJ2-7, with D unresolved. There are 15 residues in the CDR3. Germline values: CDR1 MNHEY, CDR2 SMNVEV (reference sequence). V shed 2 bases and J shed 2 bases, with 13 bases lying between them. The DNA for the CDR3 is TGTGCCAGCAGTTTAGGCCCAGCGCGCACCTACGAGCAGTACTTC. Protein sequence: CASSLGPARTYEQYF.

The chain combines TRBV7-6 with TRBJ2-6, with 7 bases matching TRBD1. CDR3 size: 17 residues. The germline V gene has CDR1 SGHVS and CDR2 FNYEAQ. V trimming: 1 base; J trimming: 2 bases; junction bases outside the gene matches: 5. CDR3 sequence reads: CASSLVARGTGANVLTF. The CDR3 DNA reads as TGTGCCAGCAGCTTAGTGGCCAGGGGGACTGGGGCCAACGTCCTGACTTTC.

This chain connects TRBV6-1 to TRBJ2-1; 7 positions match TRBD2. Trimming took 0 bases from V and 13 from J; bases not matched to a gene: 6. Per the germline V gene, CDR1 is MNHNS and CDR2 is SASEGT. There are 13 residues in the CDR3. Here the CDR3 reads CASSEAPTSQQFF. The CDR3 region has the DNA TGTGCCAGCAGTGAAGCGCCGACTAGCCAACAGTTCTTC.

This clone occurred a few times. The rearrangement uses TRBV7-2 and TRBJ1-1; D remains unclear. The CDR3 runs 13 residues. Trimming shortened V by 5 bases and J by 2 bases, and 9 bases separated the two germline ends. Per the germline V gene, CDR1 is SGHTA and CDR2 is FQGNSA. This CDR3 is CASSSQPNTEAFF. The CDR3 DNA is TGTGCCAGCAGCAGCCAGCCTAACACTGAAGCTTTCTTT.

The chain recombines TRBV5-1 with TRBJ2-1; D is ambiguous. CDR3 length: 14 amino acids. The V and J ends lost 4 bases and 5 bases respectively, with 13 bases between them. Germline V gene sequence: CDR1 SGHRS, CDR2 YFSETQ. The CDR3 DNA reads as TGCGCCAGCAGCCCTGAAGGCCCGGACAATGAGCAGTTCTTC. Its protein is CASSPEGPDNEQFF.

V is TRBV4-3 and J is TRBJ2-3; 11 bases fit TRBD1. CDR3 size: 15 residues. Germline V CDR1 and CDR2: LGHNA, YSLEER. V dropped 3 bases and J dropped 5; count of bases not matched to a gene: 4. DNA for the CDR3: TGCGCCAGCAGCCAGGGACAGGGGGAGCTAGATACGCAGTATTTT. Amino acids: CASSQGQGELDTQYF.

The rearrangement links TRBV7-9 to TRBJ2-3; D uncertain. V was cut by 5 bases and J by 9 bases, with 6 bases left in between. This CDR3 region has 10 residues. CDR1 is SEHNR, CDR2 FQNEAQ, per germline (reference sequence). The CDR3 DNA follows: TGTGCCAGCAGCCCTGGGACGCAGTATTTT. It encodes CASSPGTQYF.